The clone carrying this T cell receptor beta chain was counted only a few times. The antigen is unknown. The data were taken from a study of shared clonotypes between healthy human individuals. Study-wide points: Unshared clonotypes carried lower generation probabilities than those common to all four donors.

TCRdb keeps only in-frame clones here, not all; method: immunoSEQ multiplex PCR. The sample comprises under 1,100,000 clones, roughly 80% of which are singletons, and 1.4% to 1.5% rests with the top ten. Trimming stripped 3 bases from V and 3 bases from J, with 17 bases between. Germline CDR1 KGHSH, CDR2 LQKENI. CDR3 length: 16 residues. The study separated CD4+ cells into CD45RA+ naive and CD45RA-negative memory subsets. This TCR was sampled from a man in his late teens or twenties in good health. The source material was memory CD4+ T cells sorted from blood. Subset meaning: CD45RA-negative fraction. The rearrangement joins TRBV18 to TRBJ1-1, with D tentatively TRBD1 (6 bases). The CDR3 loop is CASSPKTGLADTEAFF. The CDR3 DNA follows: TGTGCCAGCTCACCGAAAACAGGGTTAGCGGACACTGAAGCTTTCTTT.